These T cell receptor beta chains were read from a single sample in a study of blood T cell repertoires in COVID-19. The table came from immunoSEQ multiplex PCR; TCRdb's copy has only in-frame clones and leaves some out. The profile shows around 200,000 clones, about nine tenths of them singletons. The sample consisted of PBMCs or T cells enriched from blood (not recorded which). These receptors were collected from a woman in her forties or fifties in a cohort exposed to, infected with or recovered from COVID-19 (not recorded which). The CDR3 runs from the conserved cysteine through the conserved F or W. D genes are given only for firm matches. Size is omitted from some rows. Given values are once, few, many or a class for expanded clones.

>.|14|TRBV27|TRBJ1-6|.
TGTGCCAGCAGTTGGACAAGCGTAAGATCACCCCTCCACTTT
CASSWTSVRSPLHF
>.|20|TRBV6-2/TRBV6-3|TRBJ2-1|TRBD2
TGTGCCAGCAGTTATTTTCCTGGTAGAAGCGGGGGGTCGCGGTTCAATGAGCAGTTCTTC
CASSYFPGRSGGSRFNEQFF
>.|15|TRBV9|TRBJ2-1|TRBD1
TGTGCCAGCAGCGTTGGACAGGATTGGGGCGGTGAGCAGTTCTTC
CASSVGQDWGGEQFF
>.|15|TRBV5-4|TRBJ1-5|.
TGTGCCAGCAGCTTGGACAGGGACCCATATCAGCCCCAGCATTTT
CASSLDRDPYQPQHF
>.|16|TRBV19|TRBJ1-6|.
TGTGCCAGTAGTCGAGGATTGACAGCAACTAATTCACCCCTCCACTTT
CASSRGLTATNSPLHF
>.|14|TRBV5-1|TRBJ2-7|TRBD2
TGCGCCAGCAGCTTAGCGGGGACCTCCTACGAGCAGTACTTC
CASSLAGTSYEQYF
>once|18|TRBV4-1|TRBJ2-2|.
TGCGCCAGCAGCCAAGATGTGCCAGGAACCGCGAACACCGGGGAGCTGTTTTTT
CASSQDVPGTANTGELFF
>.|16|TRBV19|TRBJ1-5|TRBD1
TGTGCCAGTACACCGAAGGGGACAGGGAACAATCAGCCCCAGCATTTT
CASTPKGTGNNQPQHF
>.|13|TRBV16|TRBJ1-4|.
TGTGCCAGCAGCCACACATGGCGGGAAAAACTGTTTTTT
CASSHTWREKLFF
>.|15|TRBV6-1|TRBJ2-7|TRBD1
TGTGCCAGCAGTGATGAAGGGACAGGCGCCTACGAGCAGTACTTC
CASSDEGTGAYEQYF
>.|17|TRBV20-1|TRBJ1-2|.
TGCAGTGCTAGTCTATGGCGCAGTTCAGGGCCAGCTGGGGGCTACACCTTC
CSASLWRSSGPAGGYTF
>.|13|TRBV5-4|TRBJ1-1|.
TGTGCCAGCAGCACCGGGACACACACTGAAGCTTTCTTT
CASSTGTHTEAFF
>.|14|TRBV3-1/TRBV3-2|TRBJ1-5|.
TGTGCCAGCAGCACCGGGCGGGGTAGGCAGCCCCAGCATTTT
CASSTGRGRQPQHF
>.|16|TRBV7-9|TRBJ1-3|.
TGTGCCAGCAGCCTTGGACAGAGCTTCTCTGGAAACACCATATATTTT
CASSLGQSFSGNTIYF
>.|18|TRBV4-2|TRBJ1-6|TRBD1
TGTGCCAGCAGCCAAGATCCGACAGGGCAGCGGTATAATTCACCCCTCCACTTT
CASSQDPTGQRYNSPLHF
>.|16|TRBV13|TRBJ1-2|TRBD1
TGTGCCAGCAGCTTAGAGGGACAGGGGATCTTCTATGGCTACACCTTC
CASSLEGQGIFYGYTF
>.|17|TRBV5-8|TRBJ2-1|TRBD2
TGTGCCAGCAGCTTGGAAACTAGCGGGGGGGCCTACAATGAGCAGTTCTTC
CASSLETSGGAYNEQFF
>.|15|TRBV5-1|TRBJ2-2|TRBD1
TGCGCCAGCAGCCCCCGACAGGGGATGTCCGGGGAGCTGTTTTTT
CASSPRQGMSGELFF
>.|14|TRBV7-2|TRBJ2-3|TRBD1
TGTGCCAGCAGCAAACAGGGGGCGCGAAATACGCAGTATTTT
CASSKQGARNTQYF
>.|15|TRBV10-1|TRBJ2-3|TRBD2
TGCGCCAGCAGTTCAAGCGGGGGGTCCACAGATACGCAGTATTTT
CASSSSGGSTDTQYF
>.|10|TRBV3-1/TRBV3-2|TRBJ1-3|.
TGTGCCAGACCGAGGAACACCATATATTTT
CARPRNTIYF
>.|16|TRBV6-2/TRBV6-3|TRBJ1-3|.
TGTGCCAGCAGTTACTCTAGGGGAATCTCTGGAAACACCATATATTTT
CASSYSRGISGNTIYF
>few|14|TRBV3-1/TRBV3-2|TRBJ1-1|TRBD1
TGTGCCAGCAGCCAGACGACAGGGGAAACTGAAGCTTTCTTT
CASSQTTGETEAFF
>.|12|TRBV6-5|TRBJ1-4|TRBD1
TGTGCCAGCACCTACAGGGGTGAAAAACTGTTTTTT
CASTYRGEKLFF
>.|14|TRBV30|TRBJ2-1|TRBD2
TGTGCCTTCCACACTAGCGGGGTGTACAATGAGCAGTTCTTC
CAFHTSGVYNEQFF
>few|15|TRBV15|TRBJ1-5|.
TGTGCCACCAGCAGAGGCCCCGACAGGAATCAGCCCCAGCATTTT
CATSRGPDRNQPQHF
>.|14|TRBV9|TRBJ1-1|TRBD1
TGTGCCAGCAGCGTAGCCGACAGGGACACTGAAGCTTTCTTT
CASSVADRDTEAFF
>.|17|TRBV9|TRBJ2-3|TRBD2
TGTGCCAGCAGCCATACCCAAAGACTAGCGGACACAGATACGCAGTATTTT
CASSHTQRLADTDTQYF
>.|17|TRBV6-1|TRBJ1-2|.
TGTGCCAGCAGTGCACAGGGTTCAATCCCAACTAACTATGGCTACACCTTC
CASSAQGSIPTNYGYTF
>once|10|TRBV20-1|TRBJ2-1|.
TGCAGTGGAGGTGTGCATGAGCAGTTCTTC
CSGGVHEQFF
>.|15|TRBV5-5|TRBJ1-2|TRBD1
TGTGCCAGCAGCCAGTCAGGGGGCGCGGGGTATGGCTACACCTTC
CASSQSGGAGYGYTF
>.|13|TRBV7-2|TRBJ1-1|.
TGTGCCAGCAGCTTAGCTTCGCAGTCTGAAGCTTTCTTT
CASSLASQSEAFF
>once|13|TRBV4-2|TRBJ2-5|.
TGTGCCAGCAGCCAAGATCAGGGGGAGACCCAGTACTTC
CASSQDQGETQYF
>.|14|TRBV6-4|TRBJ1-1|.
TGTGCCAGCAGGACTACACGGGAGGGAACTGAAGCTTTCTTT
CASRTTREGTEAFF
>once|18|TRBV4-1|TRBJ2-7|TRBD2
TGCGCCAGCAGCCAGGGACTAGCGGGGGGGCCTTTTTCCTACGAGCAGTACTTC
CASSQGLAGGPFSYEQYF
>.|13|TRBV6-2/TRBV6-3|TRBJ1-2|.
TGTGCCAGCAGTTACCTCCACAGCAAAGGCTACACCTTC
CASSYLHSKGYTF
>.|13|TRBV6-5|TRBJ2-7|.
TGTGCCAGCAGTCTTGGCGGCGGGGTCGAGCAGTACTTC
CASSLGGGVEQYF
>.|13|TRBV25-1|TRBJ1-1|.
TGTGCCAGCAGTGAATCGGGGTACACTGAAGCTTTCTTT
CASSESGYTEAFF
>.|14|TRBV19|TRBJ1-2|TRBD1
TGTGCCAGTAGTATAAAGACAGGGACCTATGGCTACACCTTC
CASSIKTGTYGYTF
>.|15|TRBV24-1|TRBJ2-1|TRBD1
TGTGCCACCAGCGCCCGGGACAGGGTCTACAATGAGCAGTTCTTC
CATSARDRVYNEQFF
>.|15|TRBV4-3|TRBJ2-2|.
TGCGCCAGCAGCCAAGGACATACGAACACCGGGGAGCTGTTTTTT
CASSQGHTNTGELFF
>.|16|TRBV27|TRBJ1-4|.
TGTGCCAGCAGTTTCCGTCGACAGTCACCTAATGAAAAACTGTTTTTT
CASSFRRQSPNEKLFF
>few|15|TRBV7-8|TRBJ2-7|TRBD1
TGTGCCAGCAGCCGAGAGACAGGGGGGGCCTACGAGCAGTACTTC
CASSRETGGAYEQYF
>.|13|TRBV10-3|TRBJ1-2|TRBD1
TGTGCCATCAGTGGGGGACAGATCTATGGCTACACCTTC
CAISGGQIYGYTF
>once|13|TRBV5-6|TRBJ1-2|TRBD1
TGTGCCAGCAGCTTAGGACAGGGGACTGGCTACACCTTC
CASSLGQGTGYTF
>.|22|TRBV4-2|TRBJ1-6|.
TGTGCCAGCACCCCGCAATTCATCCAACCGGGATCCCTGGGCTCCTATAATTCACCCCTCCACTTT
CASTPQFIQPGSLGSYNSPLHF
>.|13|TRBV7-2|TRBJ1-2|TRBD1
TGTGCCAGCAGCTATACAGGGGGAAATGGCTACACCTTC
CASSYTGGNGYTF
>.|15|TRBV6-5|TRBJ1-2|TRBD1
TGTGCCAGCAGTTACGACAGGGGAGGATACTATGGCTACACCTTC
CASSYDRGGYYGYTF
>.|19|TRBV12-2|TRBJ2-7|.
TGTGCAAGTCGCTTAGAGGGGGCGTTGTGGGAGTCGAGCTCCTACGAGCAGTACTTC
CASRLEGALWESSSYEQYF
>.|11|TRBV20-1|TRBJ1-2|.
TGCAGTGCCTATAATAACTATGGCTACACCTTC
CSAYNNYGYTF
>.|14|TRBV4-3|TRBJ1-2|.
TGCGCCAGCAGCCAAGATTTTGGCAGGGGAAAGGAGACCTTC
CASSQDFGRGKETF
>.|11|TRBV7-9|TRBJ1-1|.
TGTGCCAGCAGCTTAGACAGGGCGGCTTTCTTT
CASSLDRAAFF
>.|16|TRBV4-2|TRBJ1-3|.
TGTGCCAGCAGCCAACGCAACAGGGTCGGTGGAAACACCATATATTTT
CASSQRNRVGGNTIYF
>.|11|TRBV19|TRBJ2-1|.
TGTGCCAGTAACGGGGATTCTGAGCAGTTCTTC
CASNGDSEQFF
>.|14|TRBV30|TRBJ2-3|TRBD1
TGTGCCTGGAGACCCGGGACAGGGGTCGATACGCAGTATTTT
CAWRPGTGVDTQYF
>.|11|TRBV2|TRBJ1-1|TRBD1
TGTGCCAGGACAGGGATGGGTGAAGCTTTCTTT
CARTGMGEAFF
>.|13|TRBV19|TRBJ2-7|TRBD1
TGTGCCAGTAGTCGGACAGGGGGCTACGAGCAGTACTTC
CASSRTGGYEQYF
>.|13|TRBV29-1|TRBJ2-5|.
TGCAGCGTGATAACAGGGATGGGGGAGACCCAGTACTTC
CSVITGMGETQYF
>.|15|TRBV6-2/TRBV6-3|TRBJ1-5|.
TGTGCCAGCAGTTCCTCGGCCCGGTCAGGGCAGCCCCAGCATTTT
CASSSSARSGQPQHF
>.|15|TRBV5-6|TRBJ1-1|.
TGTGCCAGCAGCTTGAGAGGACAACTGAACACTGAAGCTTTCTTT
CASSLRGQLNTEAFF